Shown below are 12 T cell receptor beta chains from a single sample sequenced in a study of neurological immune-mediated disorders (dated by TCRdb to the late 2010s). Libraries were constructed by 5' RACE. TCRdb shows the sequencer as Illumina HiSeq 2500. TCRdb reprocessing: public reads trimmed at Q25 with fastp, clones called with MiXCR, in-frame beta chains kept. Here each entry gathers all rows of one CDR3 protein and keeps the most common genes and DNA. In all, the sample holds tens of thousands of distinct CDR3 sequences, and less than 8.5% of those were seen once. The biggest ten clones account for 4.4% of the sample. The sequenced sample consisted of PBMCs. The receptors shown here come from a woman aged 40 to 55 in good health.

This clonotype was counted at least ten times. This chain links TRBV3-1 with TRBJ2-1, with 8 positions matching TRBD2. There are 16 residues in the CDR3. CDR1 and CDR2 (germline): LGHDT, YNNKEL (reference sequence). V shed 1 base and J 1 base; nucleotides not matched to a gene: 3. The CDR3 sequence is CASSQVAGRSYNEQFF. The CDR3 region has the DNA TGTGCCAGCAGCCAAGTAGCGGGAAGGTCCTACAATGAGCAGTTCTTC.

This clonotype has a count of ten or more. The chain carries TRBV3-1 and TRBJ1-1; no firm D call. This CDR3 region has 14 residues. V lost 4 bases and J lost 4, with 13 bases in between. Germline assignment: CDR1 LGHDT and CDR2 YNNKEL (reference sequence). CDR3 sequence reads: CASSRKGSSTEAFF. The CDR3 nucleotides are TGTGCCAGCAGCCGAAAGGGTAGCAGCACTGAAGCTTTCTTT.

This clonotype was seen at least ten times. The chain is built from TRBV7-9 and TRBJ2-5, with 7 nucleotides matching TRBD1. V was pared by 4 bases and J by 4 bases, with 3 bases of the junction left unmatched. The length of the CDR3 is 13 residues. The germline V gene has CDR1 SEHNR and CDR2 FQNEAQ (reference sequence). This chain's CDR3 is CASSSTGIETQYF. In nucleotides, the CDR3 is TGTGCCAGCAGCTCGACAGGGATAGAGACCCAGTACTTC.

This clonotype was observed at least ten times. The gene calls are TRBV6-2 or TRBV6-3 and TRBJ2-1; D tentatively reads TRBD1 or TRBD2 (5 bases each). Germline CDR1 MNHEY, CDR2 SVGEGT. V lost 2 bases, J lost 2 bases, and 7 bases lay in between. The CDR3 totals 14 residues. CDR3 sequence (DNA): TGTGCCAGCAGTTACGAGGGGCCCTACAATGAGCAGTTCTTC. Amino acids: CASSYEGPYNEQFF.

This clonotype was recorded many times. The chain carries TRBV28 and TRBJ2-1; D remains ambiguous. Trimming removed 7 bases from V and 0 bases from J, with 10 bases in between. This CDR3 is built from 14 residues. Germline CDR1 and CDR2: MDHEN and SYDVKM. The CDR3 here is CASTDSLSYNEQFF. CDR3 sequence (DNA): TGTGCCAGCACCGACTCGCTCTCCTACAATGAGCAGTTCTTC.

This clonotype appeared many times. The CDR3 coding sequence is TGTGCCAGCAAAAGTTGGGGTGGGGAGACCCAGTACTTC. Its translation is CASKSWGGETQYF. The rearrangement uses TRBV3-1 and TRBJ2-5; D unresolved. The CDR3 is 13 amino acids. V gave up 7 bases and J gave up 5 bases, with 14 bases separating them. Germline V lookup: CDR1 LGHDT, CDR2 YNNKEL (reference sequence).

This clonotype was detected ten times or more. This chain uses TRBV5-5 with TRBJ1-5; the D gene is possibly TRBD1 (5 bases). This CDR3 is built from 15 residues. Deletions cut 4 bases from V and 0 bases from J, with 11 bases between. Germline V gene sequence: CDR1 SGHKS, CDR2 YYEKEE (reference sequence). This chain's CDR3 is CASSTDSYSNQPQHF. For the CDR3, the DNA is TGTGCCAGCAGCACCGACAGCTATAGCAATCAGCCCCAGCATTTT.

This clonotype appeared many times. V is TRBV6-5 and J is TRBJ1-2, with D tentatively TRBD1 (5 bases). Deletions cut 6 bases from V and 8 bases from J, with 19 bases between. Germline loops: CDR1 MNHEY, CDR2 SVGAGI. The CDR3 runs 14 residues. The CDR3, as DNA: TGTGCCAGCAGCCTTGGAGCGCAGGGTTCCGGCTACACCTTC. This translates into CASSLGAQGSGYTF.

With regard to this clonotype: The junction shows a germline mismatch at one end, possibly a read error. V is TRBV7-7 and J is TRBJ2-5, with D possibly being TRBD1 or TRBD2 (5 bases each). The CDR3 consists of 13 residues. CDR1 SSHAT and CDR2 FNYEAQ come from the germline V gene (reference sequence). The CDR3 DNA reads TGTGCTAGCAGCCTAGACTGGGGGGAGACCCAGTACTTC. Translating it yields CASSLDWGETQYF.

At least ten counts were recorded for this clonotype. The chain carries TRBV4-2 and TRBJ2-1; TRBD2 is a possible D gene (6 bases). Looked up from germline, CDR1 is LGHNA and CDR2 is YNFKEQ. Trimming shortened V by 3 bases and J by 0 bases, and 15 bases separated the two germline ends. The CDR3 totals 17 residues. The CDR3 protein is CASSQETSLSSYNEQFF. The CDR3 bases are TGTGCCAGCAGCCAGGAGACTAGTCTCAGCTCCTACAATGAGCAGTTCTTC.

This clonotype was seen at least ten times. The gene calls are TRBV19 and TRBJ1-5; 9 bases match TRBD1. Germline V gene data show CDR1 as LNHDA and CDR2 as SQIVND (reference sequence). The ends lost 5 bases at V and 4 bases at J; junction bases unmatched: 6. The CDR3 has 15 amino acids. CDR3 coding DNA: TGTGCCAGTAGTCCCTGGGGACAGGGAAATCAGCCCCAGCATTTT. Translation: CASSPWGQGNQPQHF.

This clonotype was found many times. V usage is TRBV10-3 and J usage is TRBJ2-2, with a possible D match to TRBD2 (6 bases). The CDR3 runs 15 residues. The germline V gene encodes CDR1 ENHRY and CDR2 SYGVKD. V lost 10 bases and J 0 bases, leaving 15 bases between the germline ends. The CDR3 DNA sequence: TGTGCCACCCAGGCGGGATTACCGAACACCGGGGAGCTGTTTTTT. Protein sequence: CATQAGLPNTGELFF.